This TCR beta chain was found in a study of circulating and synovial CD4+ cells in juvenile arthritis. This CDR3 spans 13 amino acids. Germline V gives CDR1 MGHRA, CDR2 YSYEKL. Trimming cost V 2 bases and J 5 bases, with 9 bases left between them. Libraries were prepared by immunoSEQ multiplex PCR; TCRdb keeps only in-frame clonotypes and omits some of them. Of tens of thousands of clones listed, nearly 95% are singletons. This receptor was taken from a human donor with juvenile idiopathic arthritis. Source material: CD4+ T cells from blood. V usage is TRBV4-1 and J usage is TRBJ2-5; tentatively, D is TRBD1 (5 bases). CDR3 coding DNA: TGCGCCAGCAGCCAATTCAGGGCGGAGACCCAGTACTTC. Protein sequence: CASSQFRAETQYF.